These 6 T cell receptor beta chains share one sample of origin, sequenced in a study of T cells of healthy individuals. TCRdb redid the calling of the 5' RACE reads with MiXCR, one entry per CDR3 protein. This repertoire shows around 90,000 distinct CDR3 sequences, about 4.8% found once; its top ten account for 7% to 9%. The receptor source for this set is a female donor in good health.

This clonotype was recorded many times. V gene TRBV20-1 combines with J gene TRBJ2-7; the D gene could be TRBD1 or TRBD2 (5 bases each). Per the germline V gene, CDR1 is DFQATT and CDR2 is SNEGSKA (reference sequence). This CDR3 has 15 amino acids. Trimming removed 3 bases at V and 3 bases at J, with 18 bases between. DNA of the CDR3: TGCAGTGCTAGGGGATTCGGACAAGCGGACTACGAGCAGTACTTC. Translation: CSARGFGQADYEQYF.

This clonotype came up many times. The J gene is TRBJ2-7, the V gene TRBV10-3; D not certain. Germline CDR1 reads ENHRY; CDR2 reads SYGVKD. Trimming took off 0 bases at V and 2 bases at J, with 5 bases between the two ends. The CDR3 is 13 residues long. CDR3 residues: CAISESPTYEQYF. The CDR3 coding sequence is TGTGCCATCAGTGAGTCTCCGACCTACGAGCAGTACTTC.

As regards this clonotype: Just one base apart from a much larger clone, this may be a read error. The gene calls are TRBV7-2 and TRBJ2-5; weak D call: TRBD2 (6 bases). CDR3 length equals 15 residues. The germline V and J ends were trimmed by 7 bases and 1 base, with 16 bases remaining between them. From germline, CDR1 is SGHTA and CDR2 FQGNSA. CDR3 sequence reads: CASNPSGLPQETQYF. CDR3 sequence (DNA): TGTGCCAGCAACCCCAGTGGACTACCCCAAGAGACCCAGTACTTC. The full variable domain, completed using reference TRBV7-2 and TRBJ2-5, is GAGVSQSPSNKVTEKGKDVELRCDPISGHTALYWYRQSLGQGLEFLIYFQGNSAPDKSGLPSDRFSAERTGGSVSTLTIQRTQQEDSAVYLCASNPSGLPQETQYFGPGTRLLVL.

This clonotype was observed a few times. The V gene is TRBV29-1, the J gene TRBJ1-1; D not certain. The germline V gene has CDR1 SQVTM and CDR2 ANQGSEA. Trimming pared 5 bases from V and 1 base from J, leaving 11 bases between. CDR3 length: 13 amino acids. The CDR3 DNA follows: TGCAGCGTTCAAATCGGTGGGAACACTGAAGCTTTCTTT. This codes for CSVQIGGNTEAFF.

This clonotype came up many times. V is TRBV7-2 and J is TRBJ1-5; D is possibly TRBD1 (6 bases). This CDR3 has 15 amino acids. The germline CDR1 and CDR2 sequences are SGHTA and FQGNSA. The V end was cut by 5 bases, the J end by 6 bases, with 17 bases between. The CDR3 sequence: CASSAAPGAGQPQHF. CDR3 nucleotide sequence: TGTGCCAGCAGCGCCGCCCCAGGGGCGGGTCAGCCCCAGCATTTT.

This clonotype occurred many times. The chain links TRBV7-2 to TRBJ1-2; unclear D gene. The V gene's germline CDR1 is SGHTA and CDR2 FQGNSA. V gave up 0 bases and J gave up 4 bases, with 21 bases separating them. This CDR3 has 18 amino acids. For the CDR3, the DNA is TGTGCCAGCAGCTTAGCCGGGTCCCCCATTCTTATTAGCTATGGCTACACCTTC. It specifies CASSLAGSPILISYGYTF.